The 13 T cell receptor beta chains presented below share a single source sample, sequenced in a study of shared clonotypes between healthy human individuals. The table came from immunoSEQ multiplex PCR; TCRdb's copy has only in-frame clones and leaves some out. The sample contains about 2.4 million clones, approximately 92% of which appear only once. Sequenced sample: naive CD4+ T cells sorted from blood. Stated subset: CD45RA+ positively selected. The receptors shown here come from a young man in good health.

The V call is TRBV25-1, the J call TRBJ2-5; D perhaps matches TRBD1 (6 bases). Germline loops: CDR1 MGHDK, CDR2 SYGVNS. The CDR3 sequence is 15 residues long. V was trimmed by 2 bases and J by 2 bases, leaving 12 bases between them. Written as DNA, the CDR3 is TGTGCCAGCAGTGAAGGGACACTGAAACAAGAGACCCAGTACTTC. Its translation: CASSEGTLKQETQYF.

V usage is TRBV10-2 and J usage is TRBJ2-3; possibly TRBD1 or TRBD2 for D (7 bases each). CDR3 size: 15 residues. V lost 6 bases, J lost 6 bases, and 19 bases lay in between. Germline assignment: CDR1 WSHSY and CDR2 SAAADI. The CDR3 region has the DNA TGCGCCAGCAGCCCCCAGGGGGGGCAGCGGGATACGCAGTATTTT. As protein: CASSPQGGQRDTQYF.

The V call is TRBV6-1, the J call TRBJ2-3; 10 bases match TRBD1. The CDR3 has 15 amino acids. J was trimmed by 6 bases and V by 4 bases; bases with no gene match: 7. CDR1 MNHNS and CDR2 SASEGT come from the germline V gene. This chain's CDR3 is CASSAGTGDWDTQYF. The CDR3 coding sequence is TGTGCCAGCAGTGCCGGGACAGGGGATTGGGATACGCAGTATTTT.

The rearrangement links TRBV7-8 to TRBJ1-2; weak D call: TRBD1 (6 bases). V was clipped by 7 bases and J by 6 bases, with 27 bases between them. The CDR3 extends over 17 amino acids. Germline V gene lookup returns CDR1 SGHVS and CDR2 FQNEAQ. The CDR3 DNA is TGTGCCAGCACCCCAACCCACGCCGGGACACATTATAATGGCTACACCTTC. Residues: CASTPTHAGTHYNGYTF. Full variable domain (missing parts from reference TRBV7-8 and TRBJ1-2): GAGVSQSPRYKVAKRGQDVALRCDPISGHVSLFWYQQALGQGPEFLTYFQNEAQLDKSGLPSDRFFAERPEGSVSTLKIQRTQQEDSAVYLCASTPTHAGTHYNGYTFGSGTRLTVV.

The gene calls are TRBV15 and TRBJ1-5; D is possibly TRBD1 (5 bases). The CDR3 runs 15 residues. CDR1 is LNHNV and CDR2 is YYDKDF in the germline V gene (reference sequence). Trimming left V 1 base short and J 5 bases short, with 12 bases between. The CDR3 DNA sequence: TGTGCCACCAGCAGAGGGGGGTTCGGGGATCAGCCCCAGCATTTT. Translated: CATSRGGFGDQPQHF. Full variable domain (rest looked up from reference TRBV15 and TRBJ1-5): DAMVIQNPRYQVTQFGKPVTLSCSQTLNHNVMYWYQQKSSQAPKLLFHYYDKDFNNEADTPDNFQSRRPNTSFCFLDIRSPGLGDTAMYLCATSRGGFGDQPQHFGDGTRLSIL.

The chain carries TRBV4-1 and TRBJ2-2; 10 bases match TRBD2. CDR1 and CDR2 (germline): MGHRA, YSYEKL. CDR3 size: 16 residues. Trimming removed 4 bases from V and 5 bases from J; junction bases left unmatched: 7. CDR3 residues: CASSLIAGGETGELFF. Written as DNA, the CDR3 is TGCGCCAGCAGCCTTATAGCGGGAGGAGAAACCGGGGAGCTGTTTTTT.

The chain recombines TRBV30 with TRBJ1-2; 8 nucleotides align to TRBD1. V was clipped by 3 bases and J by 6 bases; unmatched bases: 6. Germline CDR1 GTSNPN, CDR2 SVGIG (reference sequence). The CDR3 loop spans 13 amino acids. DNA for the CDR3: TGTGCCTGGAGGGCCACAGGGGGTAATGGCTACACCTTC. Translated: CAWRATGGNGYTF.

In regard to this clone: Within the sample, other DNA sequences also encode this same CDR3. The chain recombines TRBV28 with TRBJ1-6; no reliable D call. The germline V gene has CDR1 MDHEN and CDR2 SYDVKM. Trimming removed 7 bases from V and 8 bases from J, with 6 bases in between. The CDR3 consists of 11 residues. CDR3 amino acids: CASTSDSPLHF. The CDR3 DNA is TGTGCCAGCACCTCAGATTCACCCCTCCACTTT.

The gene calls are TRBV2 and TRBJ1-5; the D gene is possibly TRBD1 (6 bases). Trimming removed 3 bases from V and 1 base from J, with 13 bases in between. The CDR3 loop spans 16 amino acids. The germline V gene encodes CDR1 SNHLY and CDR2 FYNNEI. CDR3 in DNA: TGTGCCAGCAGTGACGATTTGGGGGCGAGCAATCAGCCCCAGCATTTT. Residues: CASSDDLGASNQPQHF.

This clone was counted a single time. The chain couples TRBV29-1 to TRBJ2-1, with 8 positions matching TRBD2. This CDR3 spans 13 amino acids. The junction had 8 bases not matched to a gene; V was cut back by 7 bases and J by 6 bases. CDR1 and CDR2 (germline): SQVTM, ANQGSEA. In DNA form, the CDR3 reads TGCAGCGCTGGGTACGCGGGAGGCAATGAGCAGTTCTTC. It translates to CSAGYAGGNEQFF.

This CDR3 reads CASSLVWVFSSSYNEQFF. CDR3 DNA sequence: TGTGCCAGCAGCTTAGTCTGGGTATTTAGCAGCTCCTACAATGAGCAGTTCTTC. This chain joins TRBV11-3 and TRBJ2-1, with D uncertain. V lost 1 base and J lost 0, with 16 bases in between. Germline V gene sequence: CDR1 SGHNT, CDR2 YENEEA. This CDR3 has 18 amino acids.

This chain joins TRBV9 and TRBJ2-2, with a tentative D call TRBD2 (6 bases). Germline V lookup: CDR1 SGDLS, CDR2 YYNGEE. V lost 4 bases to trimming and J lost 1 base, with 14 bases between them. CDR3 length equals 16 residues. The CDR3 sequence is CASSPNGGRNTGELFF. CDR3 nucleotide sequence: TGTGCCAGCAGCCCCAATGGGGGGAGGAACACCGGGGAGCTGTTTTTT.

Comment on this clone: The sample holds other DNA sequences that translate to the same CDR3. The V call is TRBV27, the J call TRBJ1-4; D is perhaps TRBD1 (5 bases). Germline CDR1 reads MNHEY; CDR2 reads SMNVEV (reference sequence). V was trimmed by 0 bases and J by 8 bases, leaving 10 bases between them. CDR3 length: 14 amino acids. The CDR3 DNA reads TGTGCCAGCAGTTTATCAGGGGTCGGGGAAAAACTGTTTTTT. It is translated as CASSLSGVGEKLFF.